This TCR beta chain was captured by sequencing in a study of shared clonotypes between healthy human individuals. Study context: The donor group consisted of a couple of women and a few men, aged 18 to 49.

In germline, CDR1 is KGHSH, CDR2 LQKENI. Deletions cut 3 bases from V and 6 bases from J, with 10 bases between. The CDR3 runs 13 residues. Overall study results and limits: Sharing of clonotypes among donors was expected to vary with sequencing depth. A limitation of the genetic and exposure-history diversity represented arose from few donors.

Sequencing used immunoSEQ multiplex PCR; TCRdb keeps in-frame clones, though not all of them. The top ten hold 13% of the sample, which has around 500,000 clones, 79% seen once. Caucasian adults living in Nashville, Tennessee, provided all samples. With respect to this clone: Its antigen remains unidentified.

The sequenced sample was PBMCs. The chain has TRBV18 and TRBJ2-3; no clear D gene. The source is a middle-aged woman in good health. Some clones in this sample may be carry-over from other donors' samples. This chain's CDR3 is CASSPWTDDTQYF. DNA of the CDR3: TGTGCCAGCTCACCTTGGACGGACGATACGCAGTATTTT.